A selection of T cell receptor beta chains follows, all from one sample in a study of T cell responses to AZD1222 COVID-19 vaccine. The method was immunoSEQ multiplex PCR; TCRdb's version includes in-frame clones alone and lacks a portion of them. Here the sample spans some 150,000 clones, around 92% being singletons. Source: peripheral blood, taken 28 days after the second AZD1222 dose. Every receptor here comes from an adult who received the AZD1222 COVID-19 vaccine. Both conserved end residues are part of each CDR3. Fields, in order: CDR3 length, V gene, J gene, D gene, clone size, CDR3 protein, CDR3 DNA. D genes are given only for firm matches. Where a row states a size, it is once, few, many or the class of an expanded clone; other rows omit it.

17,TRBV18,TRBJ2-3,TRBD2,.,CASSPGQAGSGADTQYF,TGTGCCAGCTCACCGGGGCAAGCGGGAAGTGGGGCAGATACGCAGTATTTT
14,TRBV7-6,TRBJ1-4,.,once,CASSLSSFNEKLFF,TGTGCCAGCAGCTTGTCTTCTTTTAATGAAAAACTGTTTTTT
14,TRBV29-1,TRBJ2-5,.,.,CSVERTLGEETQYF,TGCAGCGTTGAACGGACCCTCGGGGAGGAGACCCAGTACTTC
14,TRBV15,TRBJ2-7,TRBD1,.,CATSRDREVSEQYF,TGTGCCACCAGCAGGGACAGGGAAGTATCCGAGCAGTACTTC
13,TRBV20-1,TRBJ2-3,.,.,CSASQGTTDTQYF,TGCAGTGCTAGTCAGGGTACCACAGATACGCAGTATTTT
13,TRBV19,TRBJ1-1,.,.,CASSVTKNTEAFF,TGTGCCAGTAGTGTGACAAAGAACACTGAAGCTTTCTTT
15,TRBV2,TRBJ2-5,TRBD2,once,CASSPSGSGQETQYF,TGTGCCAGCAGTCCTAGCGGGAGCGGACAAGAGACCCAGTACTTC
17,TRBV28,TRBJ1-6,TRBD1,.,CASSLWTGGTYNSPLHF,TGTGCCAGCAGTTTATGGACAGGGGGCACCTATAATTCACCCCTCCACTTT
14,TRBV25-1,TRBJ1-5,.,.,CASRRDGENQPQHF,TGTGCCAGCAGGAGGGACGGGGAAAACCAGCCCCAGCATTTT
15,TRBV6-5,TRBJ2-5,.,.,CASTGLDRYQETQYF,TGTGCCAGCACGGGATTAGACAGGTACCAAGAGACCCAGTACTTC
14,TRBV28,TRBJ1-1,.,.,CASSDKQGSTEAFF,TGTGCCAGCAGCGATAAACAGGGTTCCACTGAAGCTTTCTTT
15,TRBV5-1,TRBJ1-1,.,.,CASSTQGTKNTEAFF,TGCGCCAGCAGTACCCAGGGAACCAAGAACACTGAAGCTTTCTTT
14,TRBV27,TRBJ2-5,.,.,CASSLGSGKETQYF,TGTGCCAGCAGCTTAGGTAGCGGCAAAGAGACCCAGTACTTC
13,TRBV29-1,TRBJ1-1,.,.,CSVYYSDLTEAFF,TGCAGCGTTTATTATTCTGATCTGACTGAAGCTTTCTTT
18,TRBV3-1/TRBV3-2,TRBJ1-2,TRBD1,.,CASSQDRRRQGYVYGYTF,TGTGCCAGCAGCCAAGACAGGAGGAGACAGGGATATGTGTATGGCTACACCTTC
16,TRBV5-6,TRBJ2-7,TRBD2,.,CASSWGLAGASYEQYF,TGTGCCAGCAGCTGGGGACTAGCGGGAGCGTCCTACGAGCAGTACTTC
15,TRBV9,TRBJ2-7,.,.,CASSAMDSSSYEQYF,TGTGCCAGCAGCGCCATGGACAGCAGCTCCTACGAGCAGTACTTC
12,TRBV28,TRBJ2-7,.,.,CASSLIFFEQYF,TGTGCCAGCAGTTTAATTTTTTTCGAGCAGTACTTC
15,TRBV2,TRBJ1-2,.,once,CASPGGLDSSYGYTF,TGTGCCAGCCCCGGCGGTCTCGACAGTTCCTATGGCTACACCTTC
13,TRBV28,TRBJ1-2,.,.,CASSIAGFYGYTF,TGTGCCAGCAGCATAGCGGGGTTCTATGGCTACACCTTC
15,TRBV19,TRBJ2-4,TRBD1,.,CASSSHRGAKNIQYF,TGTGCCAGTAGTTCTCACAGGGGGGCCAAAAACATTCAGTACTTC
15,TRBV28,TRBJ1-5,TRBD1,few,CASTKPRGGAQPQHF,TGTGCCAGCACCAAACCCAGGGGGGGTGCTCAGCCCCAGCATTTT
16,TRBV15,TRBJ2-1,TRBD1,.,CATSRGDRGLRSEQFF,TGTGCCACCAGCAGAGGGGACAGGGGCTTAAGGAGTGAGCAGTTCTTC
15,TRBV3-1/TRBV3-2,TRBJ2-2,.,once,CASNLAGQNRGELFF,TGTGCCAGCAATCTTGCCGGACAGAACCGTGGGGAGCTGTTTTTT
14,TRBV28,TRBJ1-2,.,.,CASSSAGSGYGYTF,TGTGCCAGCAGTTCCGCGGGGTCGGGCTATGGCTACACCTTC
15,TRBV25-1,TRBJ1-2,TRBD1,.,CASSDLGTGDYGYTF,TGTGCCAGCAGTGACCTCGGGACAGGGGATTATGGCTACACCTTC
13,TRBV7-2,TRBJ2-5,.,.,CASSSRSGETQYF,TGTGCCAGCAGCTCAAGGTCAGGGGAGACCCAGTACTTC
19,TRBV27,TRBJ1-5,.,.,CASRKTNLRQAKSNQPQHF,TGTGCCAGCAGGAAGACAAACCTGAGACAGGCCAAAAGCAATCAGCCCCAGCATTTT
15,TRBV6-5,TRBJ1-2,.,.,CASSPMGHQSYGYTF,TGTGCCAGCAGCCCAATGGGACATCAGAGCTATGGCTACACCTTC
15,TRBV19,TRBJ1-3,.,.,CASSAWTDSGNTIYF,TGTGCCAGTAGTGCGTGGACAGACTCTGGAAACACCATATATTTT
14,TRBV7-2,TRBJ1-2,.,.,CASSLDPGTYGYTF,TGTGCCAGCAGCTTAGATCCGGGAACCTATGGCTACACCTTC
11,TRBV19,TRBJ2-3,.,.,CASSMSGTQYF,TGTGCCAGTAGTATGAGTGGGACGCAGTATTTT
13,TRBV5-6,TRBJ2-3,.,.,CASSQGSTDTQYF,TGTGCCAGCAGTCAGGGCAGCACAGATACGCAGTATTTT